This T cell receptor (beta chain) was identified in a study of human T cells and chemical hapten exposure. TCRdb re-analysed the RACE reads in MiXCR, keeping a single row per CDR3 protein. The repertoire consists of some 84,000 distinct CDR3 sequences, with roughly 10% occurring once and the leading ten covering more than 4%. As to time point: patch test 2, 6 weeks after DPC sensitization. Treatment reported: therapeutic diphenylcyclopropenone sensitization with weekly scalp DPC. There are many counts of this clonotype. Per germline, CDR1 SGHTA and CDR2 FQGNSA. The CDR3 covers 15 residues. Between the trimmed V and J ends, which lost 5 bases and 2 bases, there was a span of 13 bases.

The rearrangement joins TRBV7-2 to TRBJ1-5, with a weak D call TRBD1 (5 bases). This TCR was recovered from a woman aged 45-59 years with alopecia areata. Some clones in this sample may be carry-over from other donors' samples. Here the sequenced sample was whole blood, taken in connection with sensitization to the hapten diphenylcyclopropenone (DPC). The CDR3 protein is CASSGQGNGNQPQHF. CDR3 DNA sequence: TGTGCCAGCAGCGGACAAGGGAATGGCAATCAGCCCCAGCATTTT.